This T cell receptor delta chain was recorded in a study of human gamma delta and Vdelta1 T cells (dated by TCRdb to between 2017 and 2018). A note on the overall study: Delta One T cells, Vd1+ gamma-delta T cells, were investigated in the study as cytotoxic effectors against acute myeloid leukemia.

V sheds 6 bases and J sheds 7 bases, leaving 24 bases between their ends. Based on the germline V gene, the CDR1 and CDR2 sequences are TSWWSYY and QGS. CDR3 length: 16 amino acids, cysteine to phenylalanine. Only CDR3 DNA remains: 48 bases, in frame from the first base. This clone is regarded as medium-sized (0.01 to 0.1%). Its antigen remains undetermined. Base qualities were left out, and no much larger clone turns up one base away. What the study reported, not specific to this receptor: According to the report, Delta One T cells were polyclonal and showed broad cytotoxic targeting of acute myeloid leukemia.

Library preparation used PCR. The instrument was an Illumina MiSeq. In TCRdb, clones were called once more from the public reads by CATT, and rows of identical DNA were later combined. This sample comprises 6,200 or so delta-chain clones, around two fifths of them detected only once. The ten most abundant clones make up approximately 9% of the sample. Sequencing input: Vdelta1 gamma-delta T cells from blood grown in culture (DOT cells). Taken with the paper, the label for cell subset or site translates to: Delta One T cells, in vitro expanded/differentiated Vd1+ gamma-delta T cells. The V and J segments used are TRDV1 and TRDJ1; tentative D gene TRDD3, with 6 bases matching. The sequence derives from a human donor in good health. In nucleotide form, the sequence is TGTGCTCTTGGAAGGAATCCGGGGATGCTCAATTTTAAACTCATCTTT. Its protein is CALGRNPGMLNFKLIF.